This T cell receptor beta chain was sequenced for a study of T-cell memory formation after mild COVID-19. The CDR3 covers 18 residues. V lost 5 bases and J lost 4; bases outside the gene matches: 12. CDR1 SGHTA and CDR2 FQGNSA come from the germline V gene. MiXCR, run by TCRdb on the 5' RACE reads, gives a single entry per CDR3 protein. In the table there are about 300,000 distinct CDR3 sequences, just under 20% of which are singletons. The rearrangement links TRBV7-2 to TRBJ2-6, with 9 positions matching TRBD1. The source of this sequence is a man aged 18 to 30 who had mild COVID-19 (a few samples of this study predate the infection). Cell type and time point are not known. Sequencing was performed on PBMCs or a T cell subset sorted from them (not recorded which). CDR3 in DNA: TGTGCCAGCAGCGGCCCGGGACAGGGTTTCACCGGGGCCAACGTCCTGACTTTC. Translated, it gives CASSGPGQGFTGANVLTF. The full variable domain, with the rest looked up from reference TRBV7-2 and TRBJ2-6, is GAGVSQSPSNKVTEKGKDVELRCDPISGHTALYWYRQSLGQGLEFLIYFQGNSAPDKSGLPSDRFSAERTGGSVSTLTIQRTQQEDSAVYLCASSGPGQGFTGANVLTFGAGSRLTVL.